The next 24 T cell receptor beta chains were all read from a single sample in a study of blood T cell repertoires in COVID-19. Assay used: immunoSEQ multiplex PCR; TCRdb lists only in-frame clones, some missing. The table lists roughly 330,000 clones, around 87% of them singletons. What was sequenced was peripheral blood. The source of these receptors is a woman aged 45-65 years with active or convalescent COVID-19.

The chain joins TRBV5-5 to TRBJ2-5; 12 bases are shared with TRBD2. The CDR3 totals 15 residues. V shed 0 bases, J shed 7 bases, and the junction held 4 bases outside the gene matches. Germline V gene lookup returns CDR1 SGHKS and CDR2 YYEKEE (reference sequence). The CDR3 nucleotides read TGTGCCAGCAGCTTGGAAGCTAGCGGGAGGGGGACCCAGTACTTC. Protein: CASSLEASGRGTQYF.

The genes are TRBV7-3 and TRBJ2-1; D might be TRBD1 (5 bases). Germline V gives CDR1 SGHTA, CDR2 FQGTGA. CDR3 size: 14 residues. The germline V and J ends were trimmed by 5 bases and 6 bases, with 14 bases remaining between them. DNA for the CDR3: TGTGCCAGCAGCCCAGGGTTGGGCCGCAATGAGCAGTTCTTC. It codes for CASSPGLGRNEQFF.

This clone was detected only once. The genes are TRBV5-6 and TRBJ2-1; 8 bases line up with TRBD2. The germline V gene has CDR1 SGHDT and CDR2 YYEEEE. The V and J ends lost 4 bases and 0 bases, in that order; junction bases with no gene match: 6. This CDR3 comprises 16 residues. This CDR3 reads CASSIKRGSSYNEQFF. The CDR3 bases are TGTGCCAGCAGCATCAAGCGGGGGAGCTCCTACAATGAGCAGTTCTTC.

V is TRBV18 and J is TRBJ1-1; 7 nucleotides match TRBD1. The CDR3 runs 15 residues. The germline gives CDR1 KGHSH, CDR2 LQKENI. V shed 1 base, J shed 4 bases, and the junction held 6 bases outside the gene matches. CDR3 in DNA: TGTGCCAGCTCACCACAAGACAGGGCTATCACTGAAGCTTTCTTT. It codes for CASSPQDRAITEAFF.

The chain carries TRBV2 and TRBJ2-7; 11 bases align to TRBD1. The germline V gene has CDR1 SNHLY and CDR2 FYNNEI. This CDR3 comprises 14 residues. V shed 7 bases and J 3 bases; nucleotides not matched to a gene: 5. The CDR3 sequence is CASKGQGVVYEQYF. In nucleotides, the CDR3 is TGTGCCAGCAAGGGACAGGGGGTAGTCTACGAGCAGTACTTC. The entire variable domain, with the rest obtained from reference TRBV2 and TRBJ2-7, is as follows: EPEVTQTPSHQVTQMGQEVILRCVPISNHLYFYWYRQILGQKVEFLVSFYNNEISEKSEIFDDQFSVERPDGSNFTLKIRSTKLEDSAMYFCASKGQGVVYEQYFGPGTRLTVT.

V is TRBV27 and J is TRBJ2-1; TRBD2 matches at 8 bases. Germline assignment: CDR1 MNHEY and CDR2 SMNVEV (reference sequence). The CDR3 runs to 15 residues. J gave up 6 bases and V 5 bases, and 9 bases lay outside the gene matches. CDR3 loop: CASSRSGSGSNEQFF. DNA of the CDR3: TGTGCCAGCAGTAGAAGCGGGAGTGGTAGCAATGAGCAGTTCTTC.

The CDR3 here is CASSLDPAAEGGYTF. The CDR3 DNA follows: TGCGCCAGCAGCTTGGACCCCGCGGCCGAGGGTGGCTACACCTTC. The chain is built from TRBV5-1 and TRBJ1-2; D gene ambiguous. V shed 0 bases and J shed 7 bases, with 16 bases lying between them. The CDR3 has 15 residues. Germline-derived CDR1 and CDR2 are SGHRS and YFSETQ.

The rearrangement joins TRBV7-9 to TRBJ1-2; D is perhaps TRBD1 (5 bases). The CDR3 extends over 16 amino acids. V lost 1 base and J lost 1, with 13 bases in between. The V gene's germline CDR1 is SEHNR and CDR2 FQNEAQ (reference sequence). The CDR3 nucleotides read TGTGCCAGCAGCTTAGTAGGGGTGGCCTATAACTATGGCTACACCTTC. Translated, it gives CASSLVGVAYNYGYTF.

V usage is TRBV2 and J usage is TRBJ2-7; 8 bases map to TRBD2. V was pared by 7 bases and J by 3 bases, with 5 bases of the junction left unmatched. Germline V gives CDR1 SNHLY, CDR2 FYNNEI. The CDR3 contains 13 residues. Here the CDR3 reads CASITSGVYEQYF. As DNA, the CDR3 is TGTGCCAGCATTACTAGCGGCGTCTACGAGCAGTACTTC.

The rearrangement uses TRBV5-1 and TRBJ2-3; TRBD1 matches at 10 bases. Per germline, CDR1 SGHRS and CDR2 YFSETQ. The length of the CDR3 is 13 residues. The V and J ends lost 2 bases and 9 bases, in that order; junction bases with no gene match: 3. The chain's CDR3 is CASSFPGQGTQYF. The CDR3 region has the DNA TGCGCCAGCAGCTTCCCGGGACAGGGGACGCAGTATTTT.

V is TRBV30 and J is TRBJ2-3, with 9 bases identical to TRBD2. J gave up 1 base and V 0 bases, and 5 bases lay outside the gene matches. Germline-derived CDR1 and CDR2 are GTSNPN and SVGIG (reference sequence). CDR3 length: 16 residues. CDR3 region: CAWSVDSGGGTDTQYF. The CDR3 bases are TGTGCCTGGAGTGTGGATAGCGGGGGTGGCACAGATACGCAGTATTTT.

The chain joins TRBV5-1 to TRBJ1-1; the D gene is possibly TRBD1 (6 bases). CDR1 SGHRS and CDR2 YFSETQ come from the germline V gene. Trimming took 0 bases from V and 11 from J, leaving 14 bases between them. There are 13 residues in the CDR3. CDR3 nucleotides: TGCGCCAGCAGCTTGGCAGGTCCAGGGGAGGCTTTCTTT. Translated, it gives CASSLAGPGEAFF.

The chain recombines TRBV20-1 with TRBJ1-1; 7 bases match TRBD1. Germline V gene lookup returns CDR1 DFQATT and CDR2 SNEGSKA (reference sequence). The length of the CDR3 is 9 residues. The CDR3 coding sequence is TGCAGCCAGGGGGATGAAGCTTTCTTT. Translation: CSQGDEAFF.

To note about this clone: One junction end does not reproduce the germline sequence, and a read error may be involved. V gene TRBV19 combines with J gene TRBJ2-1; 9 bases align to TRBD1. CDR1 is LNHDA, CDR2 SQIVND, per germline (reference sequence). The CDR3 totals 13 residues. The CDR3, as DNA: TGTGCCAGTAAGGGACAGGGCTACAAAGAGCAGTTCTTC. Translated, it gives CASKGQGYKEQFF.

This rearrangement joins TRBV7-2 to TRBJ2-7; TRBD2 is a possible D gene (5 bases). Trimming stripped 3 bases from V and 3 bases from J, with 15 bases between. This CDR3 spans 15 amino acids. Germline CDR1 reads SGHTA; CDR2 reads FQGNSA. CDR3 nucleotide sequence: TGTGCCAGCAGCTTCCCCCCTCGGGGTGGCTACGAGCAGTACTTC. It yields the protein CASSFPPRGGYEQYF.

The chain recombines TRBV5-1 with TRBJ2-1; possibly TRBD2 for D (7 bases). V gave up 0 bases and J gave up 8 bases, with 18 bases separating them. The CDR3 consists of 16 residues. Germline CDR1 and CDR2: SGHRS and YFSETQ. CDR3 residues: CASSLVGGGGPHEQFF. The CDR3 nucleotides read TGCGCCAGCAGCTTGGTAGGTGGGGGGGGCCCCCATGAGCAGTTCTTC.

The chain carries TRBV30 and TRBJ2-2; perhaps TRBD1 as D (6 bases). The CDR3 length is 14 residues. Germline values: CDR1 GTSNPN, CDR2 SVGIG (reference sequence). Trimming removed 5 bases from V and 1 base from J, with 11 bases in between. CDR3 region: CAWDPGQNTGELFF. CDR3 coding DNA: TGTGCCTGGGATCCGGGACAGAACACCGGGGAGCTGTTTTTT.

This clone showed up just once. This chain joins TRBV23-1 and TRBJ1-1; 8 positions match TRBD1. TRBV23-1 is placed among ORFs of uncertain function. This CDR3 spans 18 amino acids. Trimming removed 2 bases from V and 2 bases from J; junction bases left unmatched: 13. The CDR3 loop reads CASSQPLPPGGSNTEAFF. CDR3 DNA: TGCGCCAGCAGTCAACCTCTCCCTCCAGGGGGCTCTAACACTGAAGCTTTCTTT.

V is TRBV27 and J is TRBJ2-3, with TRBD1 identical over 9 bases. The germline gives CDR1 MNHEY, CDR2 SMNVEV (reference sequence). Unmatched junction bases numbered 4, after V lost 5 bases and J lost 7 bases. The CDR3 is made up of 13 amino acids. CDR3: CASSGTGRNTQYF. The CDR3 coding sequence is TGTGCCAGCAGTGGGACAGGGAGAAATACGCAGTATTTT.

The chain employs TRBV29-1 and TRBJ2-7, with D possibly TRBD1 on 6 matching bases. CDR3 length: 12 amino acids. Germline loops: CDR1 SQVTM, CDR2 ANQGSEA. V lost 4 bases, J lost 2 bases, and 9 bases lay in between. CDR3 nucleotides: TGCAGCGTTGCACAGGGAGCCTACGAGCAGTACTTC. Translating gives CSVAQGAYEQYF.

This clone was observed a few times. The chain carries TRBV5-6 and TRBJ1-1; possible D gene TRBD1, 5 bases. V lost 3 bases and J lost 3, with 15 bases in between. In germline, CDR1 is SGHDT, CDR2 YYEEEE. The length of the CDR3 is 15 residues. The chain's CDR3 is CASSSPRREDTEAFF. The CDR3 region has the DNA TGTGCCAGCAGCTCTCCCCGCAGGGAGGACACTGAAGCTTTCTTT.

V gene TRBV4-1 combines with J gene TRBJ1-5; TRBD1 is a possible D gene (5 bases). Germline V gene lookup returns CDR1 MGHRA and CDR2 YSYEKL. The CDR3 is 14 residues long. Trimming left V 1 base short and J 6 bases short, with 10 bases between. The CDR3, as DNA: TGCGCCAGCAGCCAAGGACAGTTCCTTCAGCCCCAGCATTTT. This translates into CASSQGQFLQPQHF.

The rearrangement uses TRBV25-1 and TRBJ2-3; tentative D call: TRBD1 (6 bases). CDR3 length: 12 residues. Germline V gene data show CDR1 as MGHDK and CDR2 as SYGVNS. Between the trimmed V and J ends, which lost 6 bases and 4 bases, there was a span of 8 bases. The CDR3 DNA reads TGTGCCAGCAGGGGACAACCAGATACGCAGTATTTT. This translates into CASRGQPDTQYF.

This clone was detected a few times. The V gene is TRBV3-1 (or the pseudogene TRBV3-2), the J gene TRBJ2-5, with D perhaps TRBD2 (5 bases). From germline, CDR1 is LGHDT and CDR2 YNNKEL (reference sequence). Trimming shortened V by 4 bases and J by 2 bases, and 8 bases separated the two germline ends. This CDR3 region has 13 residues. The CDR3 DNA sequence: TGTGCCAGCAGCCTGAGGACTCAAGAGACCCAGTACTTC. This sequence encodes CASSLRTQETQYF.